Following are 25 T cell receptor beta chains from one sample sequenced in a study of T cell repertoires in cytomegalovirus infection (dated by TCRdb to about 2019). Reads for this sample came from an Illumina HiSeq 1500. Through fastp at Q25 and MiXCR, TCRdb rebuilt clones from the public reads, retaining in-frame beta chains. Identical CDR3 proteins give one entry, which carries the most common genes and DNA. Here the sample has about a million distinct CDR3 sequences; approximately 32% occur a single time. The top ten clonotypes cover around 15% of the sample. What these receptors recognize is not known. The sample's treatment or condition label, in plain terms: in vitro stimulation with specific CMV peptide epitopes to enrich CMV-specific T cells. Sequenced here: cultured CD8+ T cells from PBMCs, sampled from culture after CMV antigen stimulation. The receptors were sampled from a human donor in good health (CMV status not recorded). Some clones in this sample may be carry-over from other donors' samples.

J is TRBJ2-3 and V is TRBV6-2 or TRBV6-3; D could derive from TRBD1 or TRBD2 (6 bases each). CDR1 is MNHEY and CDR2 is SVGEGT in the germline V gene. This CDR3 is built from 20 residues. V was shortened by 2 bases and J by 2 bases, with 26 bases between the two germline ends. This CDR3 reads CASSYPVLGGAKPPTDTQYF. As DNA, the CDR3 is TGTGCCAGCAGTTACCCGGTGCTGGGGGGCGCTAAACCTCCCACAGATACGCAGTATTTT.

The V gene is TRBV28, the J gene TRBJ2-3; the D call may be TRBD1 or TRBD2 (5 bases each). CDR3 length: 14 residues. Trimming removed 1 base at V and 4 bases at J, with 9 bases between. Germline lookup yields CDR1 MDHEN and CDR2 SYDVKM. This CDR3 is CASSLSRGSDTQYF. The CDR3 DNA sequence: TGTGCCAGCAGTTTATCGAGGGGTTCAGATACGCAGTATTTT. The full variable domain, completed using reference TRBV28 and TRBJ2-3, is DVKVTQSSRYLVKRTGEKVFLECVQDMDHENMFWYRQDPGLGLRLIYFSYDVKMKEKGDIPEGYSVSREKKERFSLILESASTNQTSMYLCASSLSRGSDTQYFGPGTRLTVL.

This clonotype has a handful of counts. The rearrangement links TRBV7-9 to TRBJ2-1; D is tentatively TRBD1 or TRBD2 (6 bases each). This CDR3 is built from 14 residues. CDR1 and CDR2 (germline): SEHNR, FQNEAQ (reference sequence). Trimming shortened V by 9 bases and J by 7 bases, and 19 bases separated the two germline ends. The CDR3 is CASGGREPVNEQFF. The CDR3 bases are TGTGCCAGTGGGGGGCGCGAGCCGGTGAATGAGCAGTTCTTC.

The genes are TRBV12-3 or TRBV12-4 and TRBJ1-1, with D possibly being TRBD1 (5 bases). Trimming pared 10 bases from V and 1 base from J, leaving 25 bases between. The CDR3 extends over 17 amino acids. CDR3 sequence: CANRSPRRRLANTEAFF. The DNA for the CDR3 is TGTGCCAACAGGAGCCCCCGGCGGAGGTTGGCGAACACTGAAGCTTTCTTT.

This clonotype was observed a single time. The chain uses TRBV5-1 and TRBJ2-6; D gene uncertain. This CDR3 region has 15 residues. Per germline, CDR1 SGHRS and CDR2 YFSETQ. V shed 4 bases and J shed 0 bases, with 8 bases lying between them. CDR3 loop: CASSPMISGANVLTF. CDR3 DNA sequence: TGCGCCAGCAGCCCAATGATCTCTGGGGCCAACGTCCTGACTTTC.

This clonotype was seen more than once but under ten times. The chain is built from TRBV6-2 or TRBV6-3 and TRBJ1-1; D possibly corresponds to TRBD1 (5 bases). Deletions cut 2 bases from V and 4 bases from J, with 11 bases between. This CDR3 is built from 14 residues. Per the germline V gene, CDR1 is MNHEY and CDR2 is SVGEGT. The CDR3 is CASSYTRARTEAFF. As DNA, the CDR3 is TGTGCCAGCAGTTACACCAGGGCTCGCACTGAAGCTTTCTTT.

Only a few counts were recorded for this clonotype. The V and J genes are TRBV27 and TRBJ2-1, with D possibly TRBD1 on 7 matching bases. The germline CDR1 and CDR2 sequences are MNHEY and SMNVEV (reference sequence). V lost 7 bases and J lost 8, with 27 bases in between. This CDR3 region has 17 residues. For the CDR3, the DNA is TGTGCCAGCAAGGGCCCTTCTGGGACAGTCGGGAGCGATGAGCAGTTCTTC. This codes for CASKGPSGTVGSDEQFF.

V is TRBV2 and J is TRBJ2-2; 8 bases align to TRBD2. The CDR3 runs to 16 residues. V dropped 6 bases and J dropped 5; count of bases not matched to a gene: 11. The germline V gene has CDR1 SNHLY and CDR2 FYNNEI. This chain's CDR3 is CASSVPLAGHTGELFF. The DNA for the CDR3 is TGTGCCAGCAGCGTGCCCTTAGCGGGGCATACCGGGGAGCTGTTTTTT. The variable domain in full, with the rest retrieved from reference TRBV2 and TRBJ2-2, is EPEVTQTPSHQVTQMGQEVILRCVPISNHLYFYWYRQILGQKVEFLVSFYNNEISEKSEIFDDQFSVERPDGSNFTLKIRSTKLEDSAMYFCASSVPLAGHTGELFFGEGSRLTVL.

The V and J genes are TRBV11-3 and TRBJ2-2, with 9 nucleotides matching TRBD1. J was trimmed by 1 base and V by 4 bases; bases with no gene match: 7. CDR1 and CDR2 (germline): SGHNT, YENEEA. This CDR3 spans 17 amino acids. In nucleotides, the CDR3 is TGTGCCAGCAGCTCCCTAATGGACAGGGGGAACACCGGGGAGCTGTTTTTT. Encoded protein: CASSSLMDRGNTGELFF. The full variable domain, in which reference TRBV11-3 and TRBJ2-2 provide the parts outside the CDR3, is EAGVVQSPRYKIIEKKQPVAFWCNPISGHNTLYWYLQNLGQGPELLIRYENEEAVDDSQLPKDRFSAERLKGVDSTLKIQPAELGDSAVYLCASSSLMDRGNTGELFFGEGSRLTVL.

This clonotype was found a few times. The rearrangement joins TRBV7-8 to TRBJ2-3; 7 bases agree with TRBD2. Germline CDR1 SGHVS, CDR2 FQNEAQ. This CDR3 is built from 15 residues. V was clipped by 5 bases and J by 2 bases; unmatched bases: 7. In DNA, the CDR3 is TGTGCCAGCAGCCCGAGCGGGGCCGACACAGATACGCAGTATTTT. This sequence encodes CASSPSGADTDTQYF.

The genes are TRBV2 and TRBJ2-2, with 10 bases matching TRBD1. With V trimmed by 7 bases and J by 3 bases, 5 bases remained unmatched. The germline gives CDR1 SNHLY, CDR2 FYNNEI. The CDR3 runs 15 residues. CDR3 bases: TGTGCCAGCACCGCCGGGACAGGGGACACCGGGGAGCTGTTTTTT. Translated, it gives CASTAGTGDTGELFF.

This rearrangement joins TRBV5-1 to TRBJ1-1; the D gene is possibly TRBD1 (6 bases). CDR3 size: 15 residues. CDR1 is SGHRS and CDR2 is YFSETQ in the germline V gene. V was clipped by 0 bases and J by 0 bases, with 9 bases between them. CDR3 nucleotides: TGCGCCAGCAGCTTGGGCTGGGACATGAACACTGAAGCTTTCTTT. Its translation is CASSLGWDMNTEAFF. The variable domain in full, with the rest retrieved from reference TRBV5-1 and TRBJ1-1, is KAGVTQTPRYLIKTRGQQVTLSCSPISGHRSVSWYQQTPGQGLQFLFEYFSETQRNKGNFPGRFSGRQFSNSRSEMNVSTLELGDSALYLCASSLGWDMNTEAFFGQGTRLTVV.

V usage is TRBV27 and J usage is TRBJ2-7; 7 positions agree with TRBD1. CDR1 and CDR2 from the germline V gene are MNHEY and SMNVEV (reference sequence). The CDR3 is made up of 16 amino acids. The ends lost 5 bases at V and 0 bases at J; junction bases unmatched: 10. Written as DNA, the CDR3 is TGTGCCAGCAGTCCTTCGGGACAGCGCAGCTCCTACGAGCAGTACGTC. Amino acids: CASSPSGQRSSYEQYV.

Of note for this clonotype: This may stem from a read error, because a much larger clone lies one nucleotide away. In nucleotides, the CDR3 is TGTGCCAGCAGCTCGAATATCCAGTTCACCGGGGAGCTGTTTTTT. This translates into CASSSNIQFTGELFF. The gene calls are TRBV7-2 and TRBJ2-2; D not certain. This CDR3 spans 15 amino acids. The germline CDR1 and CDR2 sequences are SGHTA and FQGNSA. V gave up 4 bases and J gave up 4 bases, with 13 bases separating them.

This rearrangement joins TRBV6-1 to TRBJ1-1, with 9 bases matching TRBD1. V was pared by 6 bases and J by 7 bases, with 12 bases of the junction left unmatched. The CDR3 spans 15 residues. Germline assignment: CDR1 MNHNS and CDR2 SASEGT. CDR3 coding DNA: TGTGCCAGCAGCTGGCCCGGACAGGGGCACGTTGAAGCTTTCTTT. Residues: CASSWPGQGHVEAFF.

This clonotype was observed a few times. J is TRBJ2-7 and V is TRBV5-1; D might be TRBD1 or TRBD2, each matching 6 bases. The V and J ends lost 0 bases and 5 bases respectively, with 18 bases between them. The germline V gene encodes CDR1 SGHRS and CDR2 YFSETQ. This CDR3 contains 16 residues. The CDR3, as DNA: TGCGCCAGCAGCTTGGAGGGGGGTTCATCGTCCCACGAGCAGTACTTC. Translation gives CASSLEGGSSSHEQYF.

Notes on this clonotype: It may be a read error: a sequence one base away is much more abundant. The CDR3 bases are TGTGCCAGCAGCTTAGCGGAGGATGAGCAGTTCTTC. Translated, it gives CASSLAEDEQFF. The chain couples TRBV7-2 to TRBJ2-1; TRBD2 might be the D (5 bases). This CDR3 has 12 residues. V lost 0 bases, J lost 8 bases, and 5 bases lay in between. CDR1 is SGHTA, CDR2 FQGNSA, per germline.

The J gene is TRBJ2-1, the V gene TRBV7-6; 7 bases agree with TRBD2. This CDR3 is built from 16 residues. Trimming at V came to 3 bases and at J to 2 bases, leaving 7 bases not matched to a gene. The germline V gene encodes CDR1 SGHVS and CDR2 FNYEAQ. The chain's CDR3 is CASSFSLADTYNEQFF. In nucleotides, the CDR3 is TGTGCCAGCAGCTTTTCTCTAGCGGACACCTACAATGAGCAGTTCTTC.

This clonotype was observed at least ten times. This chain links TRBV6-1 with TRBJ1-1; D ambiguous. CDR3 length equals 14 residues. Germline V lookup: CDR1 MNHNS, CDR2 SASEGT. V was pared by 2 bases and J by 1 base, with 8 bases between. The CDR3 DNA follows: TGTGCCAGCAGTGAAAATTGGTCGAACACTGAAGCTTTCTTT. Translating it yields CASSENWSNTEAFF.

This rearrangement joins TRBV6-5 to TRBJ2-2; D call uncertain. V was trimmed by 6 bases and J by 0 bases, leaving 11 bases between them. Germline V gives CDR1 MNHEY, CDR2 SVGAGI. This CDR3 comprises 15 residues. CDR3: CASSPLLSNTGELFF. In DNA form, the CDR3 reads TGTGCCAGCAGCCCTCTACTTTCGAACACCGGGGAGCTGTTTTTT.

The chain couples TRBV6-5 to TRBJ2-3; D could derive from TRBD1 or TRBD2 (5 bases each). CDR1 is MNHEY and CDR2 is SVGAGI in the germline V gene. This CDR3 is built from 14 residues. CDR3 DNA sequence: TGTGTCACCTTCGAAGGGGAGACGACAGATACGCAGTATTTT. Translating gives CVTFEGETTDTQYF.

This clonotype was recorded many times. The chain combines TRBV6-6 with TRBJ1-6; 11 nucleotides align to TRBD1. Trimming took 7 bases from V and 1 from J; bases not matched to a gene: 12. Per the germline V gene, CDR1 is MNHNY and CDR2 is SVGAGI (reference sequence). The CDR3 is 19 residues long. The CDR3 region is CASTTPDRGRWSYNSPLHF. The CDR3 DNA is TGTGCCAGCACCACCCCGGACAGGGGGCGGTGGTCCTATAATTCACCCCTCCACTTT.

CDR3 loop: CASSLTGGQAEAFF. For the CDR3, the DNA is TGTGCCAGTAGCCTAACGGGGGGGCAGGCTGAAGCTTTCTTT. This chain connects TRBV19 to TRBJ1-1, with D possibly matching TRBD1 (6 bases). CDR1 and CDR2 (germline): LNHDA, SQIVND (reference sequence). The V and J ends lost 6 bases and 6 bases respectively, with 17 bases between them. This CDR3 is built from 14 residues.

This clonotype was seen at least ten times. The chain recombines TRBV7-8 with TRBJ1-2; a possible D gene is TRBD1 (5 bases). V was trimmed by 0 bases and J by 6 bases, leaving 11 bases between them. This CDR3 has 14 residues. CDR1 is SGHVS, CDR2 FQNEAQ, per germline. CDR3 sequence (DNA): TGTGCCAGCAGCTTAGCGCTTTTAGGGGATGGCTACACCTTC. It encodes CASSLALLGDGYTF.

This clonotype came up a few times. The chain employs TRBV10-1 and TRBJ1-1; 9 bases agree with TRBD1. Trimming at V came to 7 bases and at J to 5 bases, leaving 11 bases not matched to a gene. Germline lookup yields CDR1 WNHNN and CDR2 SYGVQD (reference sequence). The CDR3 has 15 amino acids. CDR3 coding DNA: TGCGCCAGCAATTTGGGACAGGGCGATGGGACTGAAGCTTTCTTT. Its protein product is CASNLGQGDGTEAFF.